This TCR beta chain was recorded in a study of cytomegalovirus exposure and HLA in healthy donors. Primers for the PCR totalled 60 Vbeta and 13 Jbeta. Clones were read by immunoSEQ multiplex PCR, and TCRdb kept only the in-frame ones, dropping some. The sample holds 200,000 to 250,000 clones, about 77% seen once. The V segment lost 4 bases and the J segment 0 bases; nucleotides outside the gene matches: 5. The CDR3 spans 16 residues. CDR1 and CDR2 from the germline V gene are SGHTA and FQGNSA. All donors participated as healthy donors of bone marrow. This clone appeared once. This receptor was identified in a woman under 40 in good health and CMV-seronegative. V usage is TRBV7-2 and J usage is TRBJ2-3; 9 nucleotides match TRBD2. Source material: PBMCs. The DNA of the CDR3 is TGTGCCAGCAGCTACGGACTAGCGCCGAGCACAGATACGCAGTATTTT. Amino acids: CASSYGLAPSTDTQYF.